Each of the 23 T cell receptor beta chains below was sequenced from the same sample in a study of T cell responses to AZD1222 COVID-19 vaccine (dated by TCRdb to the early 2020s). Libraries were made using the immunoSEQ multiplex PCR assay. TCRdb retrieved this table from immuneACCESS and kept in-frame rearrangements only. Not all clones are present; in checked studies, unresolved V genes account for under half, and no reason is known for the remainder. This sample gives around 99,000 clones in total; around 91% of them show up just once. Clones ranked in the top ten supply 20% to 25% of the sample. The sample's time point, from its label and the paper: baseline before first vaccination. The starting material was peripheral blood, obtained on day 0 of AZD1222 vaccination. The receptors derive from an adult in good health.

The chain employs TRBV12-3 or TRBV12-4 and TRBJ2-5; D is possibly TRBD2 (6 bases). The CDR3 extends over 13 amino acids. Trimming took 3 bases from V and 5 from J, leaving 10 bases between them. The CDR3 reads CASSFSGGETQYF. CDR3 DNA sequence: TGTGCCAGCAGTTTTTCTGGGGGGGAGACCCAGTACTTC.

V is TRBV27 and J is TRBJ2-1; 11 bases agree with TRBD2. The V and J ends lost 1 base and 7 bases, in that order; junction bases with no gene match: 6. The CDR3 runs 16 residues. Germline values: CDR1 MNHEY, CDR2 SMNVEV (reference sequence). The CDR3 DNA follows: TGTGCCAGCAGTTTATTACTAGCGGGGGTTGTGAATGAGCAGTTCTTC. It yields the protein CASSLLLAGVVNEQFF.

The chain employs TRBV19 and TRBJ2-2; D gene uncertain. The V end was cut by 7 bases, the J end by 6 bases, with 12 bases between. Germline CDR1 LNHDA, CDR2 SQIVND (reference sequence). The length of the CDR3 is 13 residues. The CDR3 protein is CASKRVESGELFF. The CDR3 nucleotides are TGTGCCAGTAAAAGGGTAGAGTCCGGGGAGCTGTTTTTT.

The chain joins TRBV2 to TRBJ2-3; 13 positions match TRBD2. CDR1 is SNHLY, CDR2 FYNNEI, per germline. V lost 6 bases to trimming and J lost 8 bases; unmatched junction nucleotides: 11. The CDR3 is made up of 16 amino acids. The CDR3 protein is CASSPNGLAGVSTQYF. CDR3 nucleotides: TGTGCCAGCAGCCCCAACGGACTAGCGGGGGTCTCTACGCAGTATTTT.

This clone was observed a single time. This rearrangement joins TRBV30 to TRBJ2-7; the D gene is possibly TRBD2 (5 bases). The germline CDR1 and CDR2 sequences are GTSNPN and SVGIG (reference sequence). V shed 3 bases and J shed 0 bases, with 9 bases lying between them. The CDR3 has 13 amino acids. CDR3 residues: CAWRTRGSYEQYF. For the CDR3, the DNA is TGTGCCTGGAGGACCCGGGGCTCCTACGAGCAGTACTTC.

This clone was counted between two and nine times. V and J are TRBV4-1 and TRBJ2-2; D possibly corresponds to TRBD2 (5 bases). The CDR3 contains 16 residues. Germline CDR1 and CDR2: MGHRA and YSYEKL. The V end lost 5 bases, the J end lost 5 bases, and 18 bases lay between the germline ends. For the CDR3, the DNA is TGCGCCAGCAGCGGAATCGGACTTACACAAACCGGGGAGCTGTTTTTT. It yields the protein CASSGIGLTQTGELFF.

CDR3 loop: CASSPDSFYEQYF. The CDR3 nucleotides are TGTGCCAGCAGTCCGGACAGCTTCTACGAGCAGTACTTC. The chain recombines TRBV2 with TRBJ2-7, with D possibly matching TRBD1 (6 bases). The V end was cut by 5 bases, the J end by 3 bases, with 11 bases between. The V gene's germline CDR1 is SNHLY and CDR2 FYNNEI. There are 13 residues in the CDR3.

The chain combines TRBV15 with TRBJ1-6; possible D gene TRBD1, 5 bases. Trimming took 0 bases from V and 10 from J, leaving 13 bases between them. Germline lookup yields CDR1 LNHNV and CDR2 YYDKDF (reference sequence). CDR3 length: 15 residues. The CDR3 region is CATSRDIGGGSPLHF. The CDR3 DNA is TGTGCCACCAGCAGAGATATCGGGGGGGGGTCACCCCTCCACTTT.

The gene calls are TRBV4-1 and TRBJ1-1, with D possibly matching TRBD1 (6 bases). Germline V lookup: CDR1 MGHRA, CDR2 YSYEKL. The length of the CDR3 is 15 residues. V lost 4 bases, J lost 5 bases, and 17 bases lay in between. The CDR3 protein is CASSPSRGATTEAFF. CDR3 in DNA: TGCGCCAGCAGCCCGTCACGGGGGGCGACGACTGAAGCTTTCTTT.

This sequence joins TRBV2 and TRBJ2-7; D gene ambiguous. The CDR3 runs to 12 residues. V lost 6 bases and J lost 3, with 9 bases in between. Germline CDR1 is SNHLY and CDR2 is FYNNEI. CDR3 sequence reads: CASSFVSYEQYF. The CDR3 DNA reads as TGTGCCAGCAGCTTTGTTAGCTACGAGCAGTACTTC.

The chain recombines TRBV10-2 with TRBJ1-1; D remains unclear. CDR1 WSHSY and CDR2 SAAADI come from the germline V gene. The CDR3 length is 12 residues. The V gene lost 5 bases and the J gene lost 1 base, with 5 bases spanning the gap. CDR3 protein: CASSPENTEAFF. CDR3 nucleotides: TGCGCCAGCAGTCCAGAGAACACTGAAGCTTTCTTT.

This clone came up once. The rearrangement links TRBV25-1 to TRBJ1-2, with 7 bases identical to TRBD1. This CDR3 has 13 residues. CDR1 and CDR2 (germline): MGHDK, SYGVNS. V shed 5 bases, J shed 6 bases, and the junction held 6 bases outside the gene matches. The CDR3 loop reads CASSLRDSDGYTF. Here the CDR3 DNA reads TGTGCCAGCAGTCTCCGGGACAGTGATGGCTACACCTTC.

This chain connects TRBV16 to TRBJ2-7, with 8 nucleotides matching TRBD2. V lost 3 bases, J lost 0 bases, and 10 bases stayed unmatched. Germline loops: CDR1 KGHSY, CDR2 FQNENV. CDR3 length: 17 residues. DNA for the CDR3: TGTGCCAGCAGCCAGACATTAACCGGGACTAGCTCCTACGAGCAGTACTTC. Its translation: CASSQTLTGTSSYEQYF.

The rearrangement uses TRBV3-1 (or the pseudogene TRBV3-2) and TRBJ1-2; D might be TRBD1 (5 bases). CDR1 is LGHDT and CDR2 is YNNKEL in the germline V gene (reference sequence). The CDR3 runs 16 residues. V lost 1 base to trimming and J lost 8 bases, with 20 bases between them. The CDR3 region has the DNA TGTGCCAGCAGCCAAGTTAGCAGGGTAGGGGTAGAGGGCTACACCTTC. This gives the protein CASSQVSRVGVEGYTF.

The CDR3 reads CSVYNDVLPANTEAFF. In nucleotides, the CDR3 is TGCAGCGTTTATAACGACGTCCTACCTGCGAACACTGAAGCTTTCTTT. The genes are TRBV29-1 and TRBJ1-1, with D hard to call. Trimming took off 5 bases at V and 1 base at J, with 20 bases between the two ends. The length of the CDR3 is 16 residues. Per the germline V gene, CDR1 is SQVTM and CDR2 is ANQGSEA.

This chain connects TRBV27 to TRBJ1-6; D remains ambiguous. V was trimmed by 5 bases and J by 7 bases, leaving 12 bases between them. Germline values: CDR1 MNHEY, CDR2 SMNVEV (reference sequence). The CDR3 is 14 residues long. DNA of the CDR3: TGTGCCAGCAGTGAGGGCCAGGAAAATTCACCCCTCCACTTT. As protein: CASSEGQENSPLHF.

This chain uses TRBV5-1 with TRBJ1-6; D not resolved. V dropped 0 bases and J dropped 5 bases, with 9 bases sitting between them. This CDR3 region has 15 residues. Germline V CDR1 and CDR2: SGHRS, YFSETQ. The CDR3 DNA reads TGCGCCAGCAGCTTGGCGCAGATTAATAATTCACCCCTCCACTTT. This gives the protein CASSLAQINNSPLHF.

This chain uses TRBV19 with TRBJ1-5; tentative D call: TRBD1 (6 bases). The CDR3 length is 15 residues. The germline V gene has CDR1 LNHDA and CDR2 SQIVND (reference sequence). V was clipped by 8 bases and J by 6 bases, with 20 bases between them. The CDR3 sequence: CASRALGQRFQPQHF. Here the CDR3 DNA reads TGTGCCAGTCGAGCCCTTGGACAGCGCTTTCAGCCCCAGCATTTT.

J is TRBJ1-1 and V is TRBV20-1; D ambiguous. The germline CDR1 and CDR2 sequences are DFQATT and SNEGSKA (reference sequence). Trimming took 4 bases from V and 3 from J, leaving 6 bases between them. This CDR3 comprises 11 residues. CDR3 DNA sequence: TGCAGTGCTATCGGGGACACTGAAGCTTTCTTT. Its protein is CSAIGDTEAFF.

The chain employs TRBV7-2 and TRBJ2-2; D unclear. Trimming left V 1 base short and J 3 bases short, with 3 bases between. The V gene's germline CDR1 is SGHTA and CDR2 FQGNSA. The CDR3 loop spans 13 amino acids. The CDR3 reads CASSLEYTGELFF. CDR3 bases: TGTGCCAGCAGCTTAGAGTACACCGGGGAGCTGTTTTTT.

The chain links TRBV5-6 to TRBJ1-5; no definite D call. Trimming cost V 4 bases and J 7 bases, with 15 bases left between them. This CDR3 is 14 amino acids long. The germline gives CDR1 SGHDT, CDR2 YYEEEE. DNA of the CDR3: TGTGCCAGCAGCCCCGGACTCTCGGGGCAGCCCCAGCATTTT. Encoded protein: CASSPGLSGQPQHF.

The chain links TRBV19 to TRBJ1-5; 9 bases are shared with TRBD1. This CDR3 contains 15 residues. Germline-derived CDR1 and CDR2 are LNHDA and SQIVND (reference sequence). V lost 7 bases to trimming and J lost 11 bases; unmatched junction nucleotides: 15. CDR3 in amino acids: CASIPTGGWFRTQHF. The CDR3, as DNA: TGTGCCAGTATTCCTACAGGGGGCTGGTTTCGGACCCAGCATTTT.

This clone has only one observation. CDR3 region: CASSIGATWGAGEAFF. The CDR3 region has the DNA TGTGCCAGCAGCATCGGCGCGACTTGGGGGGCTGGTGAAGCTTTCTTT. The chain is built from TRBV21-1 and TRBJ1-1. TRBV21-1 is a known pseudogene. The CDR3 consists of 16 residues.